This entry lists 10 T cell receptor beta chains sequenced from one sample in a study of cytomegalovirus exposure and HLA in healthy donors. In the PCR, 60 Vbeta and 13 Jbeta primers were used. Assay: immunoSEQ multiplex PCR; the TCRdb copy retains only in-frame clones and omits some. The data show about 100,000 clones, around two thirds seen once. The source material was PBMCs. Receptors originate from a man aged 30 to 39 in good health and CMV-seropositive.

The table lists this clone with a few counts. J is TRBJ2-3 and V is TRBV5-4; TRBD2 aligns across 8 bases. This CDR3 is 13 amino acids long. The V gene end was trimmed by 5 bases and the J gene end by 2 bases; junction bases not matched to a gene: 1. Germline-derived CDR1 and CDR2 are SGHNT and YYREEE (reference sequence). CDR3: CASRLAATDTQYF. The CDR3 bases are TGTGCCAGCAGACTAGCGGCCACAGATACGCAGTATTTT.

The CDR3 loop is CASSLGAQETQYF. CDR3 bases: TGCGCCAGCAGCTTGGGGGCCCAAGAGACCCAGTACTTC. The chain recombines TRBV5-1 with TRBJ2-5; no definite D call. Trimming stripped 0 bases from V and 1 base from J, with 4 bases between. Germline V lookup: CDR1 SGHRS, CDR2 YFSETQ. This CDR3 has 13 residues.

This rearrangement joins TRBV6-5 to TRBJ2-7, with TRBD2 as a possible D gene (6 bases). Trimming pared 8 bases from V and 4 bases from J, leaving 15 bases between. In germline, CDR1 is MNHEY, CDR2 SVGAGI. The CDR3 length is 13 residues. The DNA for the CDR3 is TGTGCCAGCTCCCAAGGGGACTTTTACGAGCAGTACTTC. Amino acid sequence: CASSQGDFYEQYF.

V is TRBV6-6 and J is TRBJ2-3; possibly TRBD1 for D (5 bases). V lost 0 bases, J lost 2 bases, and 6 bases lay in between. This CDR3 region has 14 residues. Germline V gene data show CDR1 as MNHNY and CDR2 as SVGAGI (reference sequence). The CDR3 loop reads CASSYSGATDTQYF. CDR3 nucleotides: TGTGCCAGCAGTTACTCAGGGGCCACAGATACGCAGTATTTT.

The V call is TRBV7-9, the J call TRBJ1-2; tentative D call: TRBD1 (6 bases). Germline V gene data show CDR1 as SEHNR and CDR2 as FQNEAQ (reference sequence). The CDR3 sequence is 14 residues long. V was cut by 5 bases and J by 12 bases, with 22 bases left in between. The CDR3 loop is CASSPGTGIKDDTF. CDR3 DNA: TGTGCCAGCAGCCCGGGAACAGGGATTAAGGACGACACCTTC.

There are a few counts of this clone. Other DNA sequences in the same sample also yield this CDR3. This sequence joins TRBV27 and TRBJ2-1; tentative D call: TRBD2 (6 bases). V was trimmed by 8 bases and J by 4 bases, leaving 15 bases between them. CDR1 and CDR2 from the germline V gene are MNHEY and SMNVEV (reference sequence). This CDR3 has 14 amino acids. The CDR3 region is CASGSRGGYNEQFF. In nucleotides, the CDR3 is TGTGCCAGCGGATCTCGTGGAGGGTACAATGAGCAGTTCTTC.

CDR3 protein: CASRPGQGEQYF. DNA for the CDR3: TGTGCCAGCAGACCTGGACAGGGCGAGCAGTACTTC. The V gene is TRBV6-5, the J gene TRBJ2-7, with TRBD1 matching over 8 bases. Trimming cost V 6 bases and J 6 bases; bases outside gene matches: 4. The CDR3 loop spans 12 amino acids. From germline, CDR1 is MNHEY and CDR2 SVGAGI.

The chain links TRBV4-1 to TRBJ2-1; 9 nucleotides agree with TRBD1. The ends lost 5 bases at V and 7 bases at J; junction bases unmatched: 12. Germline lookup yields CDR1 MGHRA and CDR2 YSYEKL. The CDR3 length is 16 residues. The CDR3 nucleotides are TGCGCCAGCAGCGTGACGTCCGGGACAGGGATAAATGAGCAGTTCTTC. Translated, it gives CASSVTSGTGINEQFF.

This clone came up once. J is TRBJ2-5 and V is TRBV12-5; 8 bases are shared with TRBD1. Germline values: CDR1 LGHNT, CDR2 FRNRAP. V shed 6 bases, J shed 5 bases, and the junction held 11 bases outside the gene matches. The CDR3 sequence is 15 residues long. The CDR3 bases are TGTGCTAGTGGGGACGGACAGGGTTTCGGGGAGACCCAGTACTTC. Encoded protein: CASGDGQGFGETQYF.

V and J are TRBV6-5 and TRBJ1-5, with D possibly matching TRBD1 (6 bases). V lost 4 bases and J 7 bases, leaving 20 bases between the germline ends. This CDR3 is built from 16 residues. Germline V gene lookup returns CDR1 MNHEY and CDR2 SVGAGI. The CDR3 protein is CASSSLSRGIDQPQHF. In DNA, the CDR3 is TGTGCCAGCAGTTCCCTATCTAGGGGGATAGACCAGCCCCAGCATTTT.